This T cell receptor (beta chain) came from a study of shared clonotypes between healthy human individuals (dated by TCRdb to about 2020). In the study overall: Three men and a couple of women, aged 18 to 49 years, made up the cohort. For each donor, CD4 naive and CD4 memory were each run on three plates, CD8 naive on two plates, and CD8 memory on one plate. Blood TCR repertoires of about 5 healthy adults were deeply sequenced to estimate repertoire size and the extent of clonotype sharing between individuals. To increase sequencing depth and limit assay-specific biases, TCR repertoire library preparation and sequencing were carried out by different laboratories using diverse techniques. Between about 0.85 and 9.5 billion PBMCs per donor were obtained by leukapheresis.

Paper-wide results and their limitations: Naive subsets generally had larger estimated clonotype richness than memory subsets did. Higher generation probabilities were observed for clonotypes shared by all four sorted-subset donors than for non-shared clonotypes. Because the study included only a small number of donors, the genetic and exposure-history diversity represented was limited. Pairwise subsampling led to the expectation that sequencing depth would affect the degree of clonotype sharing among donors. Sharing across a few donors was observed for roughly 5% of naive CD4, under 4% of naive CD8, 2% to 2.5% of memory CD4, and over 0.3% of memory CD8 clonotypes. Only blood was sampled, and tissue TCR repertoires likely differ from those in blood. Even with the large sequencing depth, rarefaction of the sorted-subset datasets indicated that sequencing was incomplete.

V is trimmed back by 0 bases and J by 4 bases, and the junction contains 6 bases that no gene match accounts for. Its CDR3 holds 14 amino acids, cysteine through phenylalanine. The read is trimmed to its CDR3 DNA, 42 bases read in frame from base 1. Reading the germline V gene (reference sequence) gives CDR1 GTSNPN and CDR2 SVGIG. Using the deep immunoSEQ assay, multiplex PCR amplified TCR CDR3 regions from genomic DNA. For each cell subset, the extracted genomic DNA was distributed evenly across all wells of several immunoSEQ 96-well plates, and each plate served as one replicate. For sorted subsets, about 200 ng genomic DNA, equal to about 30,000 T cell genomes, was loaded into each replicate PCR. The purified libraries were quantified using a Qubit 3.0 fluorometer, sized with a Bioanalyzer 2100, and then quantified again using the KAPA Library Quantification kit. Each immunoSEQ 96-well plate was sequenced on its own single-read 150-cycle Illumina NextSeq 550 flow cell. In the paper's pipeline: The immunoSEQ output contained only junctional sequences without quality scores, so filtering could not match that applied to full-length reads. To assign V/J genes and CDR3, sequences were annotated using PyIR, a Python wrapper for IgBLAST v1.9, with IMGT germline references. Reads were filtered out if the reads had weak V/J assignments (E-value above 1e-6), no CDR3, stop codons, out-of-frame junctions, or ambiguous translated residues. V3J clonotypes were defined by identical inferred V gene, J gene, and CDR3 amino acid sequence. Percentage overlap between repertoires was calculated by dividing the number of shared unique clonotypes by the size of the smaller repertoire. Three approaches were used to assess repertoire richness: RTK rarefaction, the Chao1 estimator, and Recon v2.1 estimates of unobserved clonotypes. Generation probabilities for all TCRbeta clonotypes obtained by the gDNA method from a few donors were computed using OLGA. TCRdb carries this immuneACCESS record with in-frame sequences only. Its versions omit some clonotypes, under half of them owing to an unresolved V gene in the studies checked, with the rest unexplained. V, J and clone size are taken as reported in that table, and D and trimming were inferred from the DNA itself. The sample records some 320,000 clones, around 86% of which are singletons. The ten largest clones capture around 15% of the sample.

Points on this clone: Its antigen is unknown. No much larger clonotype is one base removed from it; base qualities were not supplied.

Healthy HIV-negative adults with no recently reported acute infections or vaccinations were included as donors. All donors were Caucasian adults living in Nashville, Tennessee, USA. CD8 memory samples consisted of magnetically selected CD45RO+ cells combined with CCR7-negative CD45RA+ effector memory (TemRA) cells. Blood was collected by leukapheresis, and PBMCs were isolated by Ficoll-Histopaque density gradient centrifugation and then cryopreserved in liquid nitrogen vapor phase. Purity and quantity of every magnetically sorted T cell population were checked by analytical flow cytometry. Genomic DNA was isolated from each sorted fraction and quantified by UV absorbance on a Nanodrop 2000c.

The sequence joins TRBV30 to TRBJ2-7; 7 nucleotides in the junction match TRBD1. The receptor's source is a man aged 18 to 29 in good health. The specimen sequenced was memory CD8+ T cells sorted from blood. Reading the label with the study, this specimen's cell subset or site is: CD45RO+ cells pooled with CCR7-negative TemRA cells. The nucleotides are TGTGCCTGGAGTGTCGGAAGGGGGCTATACGAGCAGTACTTC. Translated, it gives CAWSVGRGLYEQYF.